The source of this T cell receptor (beta chain) is a study of T-cell memory formation after mild COVID-19 (dated by TCRdb to the early 2020s). About the full investigation: TCR sequence clusters from the two donors were largely donor specific. T-cell clones expanding and contracting after mild COVID-19 in a couple of donors were tracked by longitudinal TCRalpha and TCRbeta repertoire sequencing. Two young, previously healthy adult volunteers, one female and one male, were included in the cohort. Study-wide findings and limitations: Only two mild cases were covered by the study, and larger cohorts that include severe cases with pre-infection samples were considered necessary. Some responding clones were detected in pre-infection memory, which suggested that pre-existing cross-reactive memory T cells had joined the SARS-CoV-2 response. Clones that contracted from day 15 to 85 showed balanced CD4/CD8 phenotypes, whereas a second wave of clones that expanded from day 15 to 37 leaned towards CD4+. Contracting CD4+ clones turned up mainly in the CM and EM memory subsets, whereas EMRA was where CD8+ clones were enriched. The second-wave clones that peaked on day 37 were not confirmed to be SARS-CoV-2 specific.

Ficoll-Paque density gradient centrifugation was the method used to isolate PBMCs. The instrument was an Illumina NovaSeq 6000. Using 5'RACE with constant-segment primers, TCRalpha and TCRbeta cDNA libraries were constructed, with sample barcodes and unique molecular identifiers added in the process. Trizol reagent was used to extract RNA from every sample. Amplification of the libraries took two PCR steps, and the second step added a second sample barcode plus Illumina TruSeq adapters. Sequencing of the libraries was done on an Illumina NovaSeq, producing 2 x 150 bp paired-end reads. The published analysis was carried out like this. With migec v1.2.7, reads were demultiplexed and then collapsed into UMI-guided consensus sequences. With mixcr v2.1.11, UMI consensuses were aligned to TRA and TRB V and J templates and assembled into clonotypes. Clonotypes were classified as expanded or contracted when called significant by both edgeR and NoisET, with noise models trained on biological replicates. edgeR calls used a false discovery rate-adjusted p below 0.01 and a log2 fold-change threshold of 1. As an exploratory analysis of dynamics, max-normalized trajectories of the 1000 most abundant clonotypes were examined with PCA combined with hierarchical clustering. The CD4 or CD8 phenotype of responding clones was assigned using the separately sequenced CD4+ and CD8+ repertoires. The public sequencing data were trimmed at Q25 with fastp and processed into clonotypes with MiXCR by TCRdb, which kept only in-frame beta chains. CDR3 protein sequences are deduplicated, and each keeps its most common genes and DNA. These V and J calls originate from TCRdb's pipeline instead of the authors' own analysis. The sample yields roughly 340,000 distinct CDR3 sequences; roughly 20% were counted once. The ten largest clones take up around 20% of the sample.

On this clonotype: Its antigen remains undetermined. The record has no base qualities; no much larger clone is one base away.

The sample comprised PBMCs or a T cell subset sorted from them (not recorded which). This clonotype was sampled from a man between 18 and 35 years old who had mild COVID-19 (a few samples of this study predate the infection). The sample titles of this study are shuffled in the database, so cell type and time point are left out; the donor was told from shared clones.

The nucleotide sequence reads as follows: TGCGCCAGCAGCTTTAGCGGTAATAGCAATCAGCCCCAGCATTTT. It translates as CASSFSGNSNQPQHF. The V and J segments used are TRBV5-1 and TRBJ1-5, with no confident D gene call. The germline V gene yields SGHRS for CDR1 and YFSETQ for CDR2. The CDR3 runs 15 amino acids, cysteine and phenylalanine included. The DNA shown is the 45-base CDR3, in frame from base 1. Deletion took 2 bases off V and 0 bases off J, with a span of 9 bases between the germline ends.